This entry describes one TCR beta chain. This sample was taken from a study of technical replicates of blood from several donors. TCRdb keeps only in-frame clones here, not all; method: immunoSEQ multiplex PCR. The sample lists tens of thousands of clones, around 88% occurring once. Losses at the gene ends were 1 base for V and 2 bases for J; bases not matched to a gene: 1. The CDR3 extends over 15 amino acids. Germline lookup yields CDR1 LGHNT and CDR2 FRNRAP. The genes are TRBV12-5 and TRBJ2-3, with 9 bases fitting TRBD2. Sequencing input: PBMCs. This clonotype was obtained from a human donor in good health. Some clones in this sample may be carry-over from other donors' samples. The CDR3 coding sequence is TGTGCTAGTGGTTTGGGGACTAGCGTCACAGATACGCAGTATTTT. The encoded protein is CASGLGTSVTDTQYF.